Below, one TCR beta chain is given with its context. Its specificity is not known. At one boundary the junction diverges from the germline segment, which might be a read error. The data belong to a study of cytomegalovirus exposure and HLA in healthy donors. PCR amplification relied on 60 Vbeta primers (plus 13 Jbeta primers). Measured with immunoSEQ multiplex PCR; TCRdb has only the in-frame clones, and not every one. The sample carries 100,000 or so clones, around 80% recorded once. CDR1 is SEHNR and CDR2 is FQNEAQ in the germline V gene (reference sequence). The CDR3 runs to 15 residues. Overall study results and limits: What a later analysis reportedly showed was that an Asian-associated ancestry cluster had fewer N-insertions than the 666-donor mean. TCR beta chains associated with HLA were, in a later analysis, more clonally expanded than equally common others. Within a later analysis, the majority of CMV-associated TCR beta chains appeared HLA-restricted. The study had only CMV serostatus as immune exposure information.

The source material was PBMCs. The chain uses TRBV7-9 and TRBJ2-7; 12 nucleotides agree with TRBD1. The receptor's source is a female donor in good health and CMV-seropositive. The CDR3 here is CSSSSPGQGAREQYF. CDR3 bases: TGTTCCAGCAGCTCCCCGGGACAGGGGGCGCGTGAGCAGTACTTC.